What follows are 8 T cell receptor beta chains derived from one specimen sequenced in a study of T cell changes during pregnancy in multiple sclerosis. This table comes from immunoSEQ multiplex PCR, and its TCRdb copy is limited to in-frame clones, with some not included. The table lists approximately 44,000 clones, just under 95% of them singletons, with 0.52% in the top ten. The material was CD4+ T cells from peripheral blood mononuclear cells, obtained in the third trimester of pregnancy. These receptors were collected from a female donor with multiple sclerosis, enrolled in a pregnancy study.

The V gene is TRBV19, the J gene TRBJ1-2; 9 positions agree with TRBD1. V shed 6 bases, J shed 8 bases, and the junction held 7 bases outside the gene matches. The CDR3 consists of 13 residues. In germline, CDR1 is LNHDA, CDR2 SQIVND (reference sequence). The CDR3 loop is CASSRQGVGGYTF. CDR3 coding DNA: TGTGCCAGTAGCAGACAGGGGGTGGGAGGCTACACCTTC.

The genes are TRBV29-1 and TRBJ2-1; TRBD2 is a possible D gene (6 bases). CDR1 SQVTM and CDR2 ANQGSEA come from the germline V gene. Trimming removed 7 bases at V and 0 bases at J, with 10 bases between. The CDR3 contains 13 residues. The CDR3 DNA reads as TGCAGCGGTAGGAGGGGCTCCTACAATGAGCAGTTCTTC. Translated, it gives CSGRRGSYNEQFF.

V is TRBV11-3 and J is TRBJ1-4; D may be TRBD1 (5 bases). The CDR3 has 16 amino acids. V lost 4 bases and J lost 8, with 20 bases in between. From germline, CDR1 is SGHNT and CDR2 YENEEA. The CDR3 spells CASSSHSAGLGEKLFF. The CDR3 region has the DNA TGTGCCAGCAGCTCCCACTCGGCGGGGCTCGGCGAAAAACTGTTTTTT.

The CDR3 spells CASRRGLAGGGSYNEQFF. The CDR3 coding sequence is TGCGCCAGCAGAAGAGGGCTAGCGGGAGGTGGATCCTACAATGAGCAGTTCTTC. The gene calls are TRBV5-1 and TRBJ2-1; 11 positions match TRBD2. With 5 bases clipped from V and 1 base from J, the junction kept 11 bases outside the gene matches. CDR1 and CDR2 (germline): SGHRS, YFSETQ. The CDR3 extends over 18 amino acids.

The V and J genes are TRBV27 and TRBJ2-4; tentatively, D is TRBD1 (5 bases). The germline V and J ends were trimmed by 3 bases and 3 bases, with 24 bases remaining between them. This CDR3 spans 19 amino acids. The germline V gene has CDR1 MNHEY and CDR2 SMNVEV (reference sequence). This CDR3 reads CASSFGGHANALDKNIQYF. CDR3 nucleotide sequence: TGTGCCAGCAGTTTTGGTGGACACGCCAATGCCTTGGACAAAAACATTCAGTACTTC.

The V gene is TRBV6-4, the J gene TRBJ2-1; TRBD2 agrees at 10 bases. V was clipped by 2 bases and J by 9 bases; unmatched bases: 1. The germline CDR1 and CDR2 sequences are MRHNA and SNTAGT. This CDR3 is 13 amino acids long. CDR3: CASSDQREGEQFF. CDR3 in DNA: TGTGCCAGCAGTGACCAGCGGGAGGGTGAGCAGTTCTTC.

CDR3 DNA: TGTGCCATCAGCGAGGACGGGGACACTGAAGCTTTCTTT. It translates to CAISEDGDTEAFF. This chain links TRBV10-3 with TRBJ1-1; the D is unclear. Germline V CDR1 and CDR2: ENHRY, SYGVKD. Trimming pared 6 bases from V and 3 bases from J, leaving 11 bases between. The CDR3 consists of 13 residues.

The chain uses TRBV11-2 and TRBJ2-7; TRBD1 aligns across 9 bases. The V segment lost 6 bases and the J segment 7 bases; nucleotides outside the gene matches: 7. Germline lookup yields CDR1 SGHAT and CDR2 FQNNGV. The CDR3 contains 13 residues. DNA for the CDR3: TGTGCCAGCAGTCTACAGGGGGCGGGGGAGCAGTACTTC. Its translation is CASSLQGAGEQYF.